This paragraph covers one T cell receptor beta chain sequence. Its antigen is not yet known. The sample holds no much larger clone one base away, and base qualities are not on file. There are 12 amino acids in the CDR3, from cysteine to phenylalanine inclusive. Only the CDR3 part of the read is kept: 36 bases, read in frame from the first base. The germline V gene supplies CDR1 LGHNT and CDR2 FRNRAP. V lost 5 bases and J lost 9 bases; the stretch between them is 12 bases long. The cohort consisted of fewer than 700 healthy bone marrow donors. At the time of sampling, all cohort members were nominally healthy, though unrecorded immune exposures were likely present. The donor tested CMV seronegative and was one of the 352 seronegative cohort members. A peripheral blood sample was collected from each donor, and TCR beta sequencing was performed on peripheral blood mononuclear cells. Genomic DNA was extracted from the blood cell samples with the Qiagen DNeasy Blood Extraction Kit.

The library relied on the immunoSEQ multiplex PCR assay. A mixture of 60 forward primers for TCR Vbeta segments and 13 reverse primers for TCR Jbeta segments was used in the multiplex PCR. A multiplex PCR assay on genomic DNA amplified the CDR3 region of rearranged TCR beta genes. Amplified TCR beta libraries were sequenced as 87-base-pair reads on the Illumina HiSeq System. Per the authors' processing: In a later analysis, roughly 80 million unique TCR beta chains were counted across the approximately 620 repertoires, and about 10 million of these chains were shared by at least two donors. To remove PCR and sequencing errors, raw reads were error-corrected and collapsed into unique sequences using a nearest-neighbor algorithm that merged closely related sequences. V, D and J gene segments were assigned by aligning CDR3 sequences to IMGT reference sequences. For a sequence to be retained, a match of at least six nucleotides to both a V gene segment and a J gene segment was required. Rearrangements were classified as productive when the CDR3 lacked stop codons and remained in frame with V and J, and all other rearrangements were classified as non-productive. CDR3 was defined by IMGT convention, running from the second conserved V-encoded cysteine to the conserved J-encoded phenylalanine. The earlier analysis of 587 of the donors excluded any sequence lacking an unambiguous match to a single V gene segment. In an earlier analysis of 450 to 750 of the donors, a V segment was called functional when productive rearrangements were above 56.7%, and segregating when the standard deviation between donors exceeded 5%. A statistical classification framework was built for diagnosing cytomegalovirus status from the catalog of TCR beta chain sequences. V and J gene assignment, in a later analysis, came from comparing TCR nucleotide sequences with IMGT/GENE-DB human TR gene sequences. A later analysis assigned CDR3 sequences and most-parsimonious VDJ recombination scenarios with the TCRdist pipeline. In a later analysis, each TCR beta chain was defined by its CDR3 amino acid sequence together with its V-gene family, and reads lacking a unique V-gene family were excluded. A later analysis removed 550 to 650 highly shared, low-generation-probability nucleotide sequences to deal with suspected cross-contamination and a sequencing artifact. In a later analysis, a clonal expansion index was calculated for each public chain from normalized within-repertoire ranks of inferred template counts. A later analysis computed generation probabilities with a VDJ recombination model fitted to out-of-frame rearrangements, and checked the results against IGoR. In a later analysis, hypergeometric tests were used to score TCR-TCR, TCR-HLA and TCR-CMV co-occurrence, with a repertoire-size bias correction applied to TCR pairs. A later analysis estimated false discovery rates by permuting HLA or CMV assignments 20 times. A later analysis grouped co-occurring TCRs with DBSCAN, adding TCRdist sequence similarity when clustering within HLA-allele-positive subsets. Co-occurrence clustering excluded repertoires with fewer than 30,000 or more than 120,000 public chains, plus five with anomalous nucleotide sharing. This immuneACCESS table, as held by TCRdb, lists in-frame sequences with V and J called but not all clones. Of the missing ones, under half trace to an unresolved V gene in checked studies; the others have no known cause. V and J calls and clone size are as listed in that table; D and trimming were resolved from the DNA. For this sample there are fewer than 250,000 clones; 80% to 90% appear just once. The ten largest clones capture around 3% of the sample.

The sample comes from a study of cytomegalovirus exposure and HLA in healthy donors (dated by TCRdb to about 2017). As for the study more broadly: An earlier analysis of some 600 of the donors reported 276 Gb of sequence data and 117 million unique TCR beta sequences obtained from roughly 170 million T cells. On average, around 230,000 unique TCR beta nucleotide sequences were sequenced per donor among several hundred genotyped donors of the cohort, with roughly 19% of those sequences being non-productive. Genome-wide SNP genotypes for about 65% of the 666 donors were used in a later genetic analysis, which treated that subset as a discovery cohort. Every discovery cohort repertoire had been produced on one sequencing platform. To decide whether each TCR beta V gene segment behaved as functional or pseudogenic, an earlier analysis of some 540 of the donors relied on high-throughput TCR beta sequencing. Using immunosequencing, the study profiled T cell repertoires from some 670 subjects and related those repertoires to cytomegalovirus serostatus. HLA typing included class I and class II loci at four-digit resolution. Typing coverage differed by locus: A, B, C, DRB1 and DQB1 were typed in about 629-640 donors, DQA1 in approximately 520, DPA1 in some 610, and DPB1 in 472. About five DR-DQ haplotypes were treated as single units for association and clustering because of strong linkage in the cohort. An early release covering 500 to 750 HLA-typed donors comprised about 300 gigabases of sequencing data and about 90 million unique TCR sequences. Donor age, sex, ethnicity and CMV serostatus were collected together with the repertoire data. The genetic ancestry cluster associated with self-reported Caucasian donors included 80% to 90% of the 398 genotyped donors. High-throughput TCR immunosequencing, statistical association of individual TCRs with disease status, and machine learning were combined to predict cytomegalovirus infection status. The study aimed to test whether signatures of past pathogen exposure could be identified by cataloging public T cell receptors. A separate validation cohort of 100 to 150 different subjects was used in addition to the roughly 670-subject first cohort. To study patterns of TCR occurrence, a later analysis re-analyzed previously published TCR beta repertoires from around 660 donors and added high-resolution HLA genotyping. Rather than using new phenotypic data, the later analysis identified candidate immune exposures from TCR beta sequences and from how often those sequences occurred across donors.

What the research found in general, with its limitations: The cohort was sequenced for TCR beta chains only, and without alpha or paired-chain data the features that could be detected were limited. Because some donors lacked HLA typing at each locus, the association tests relied only on the typed subset. Some IMGT-functional V segments, including TRBV6-2 and TRBV6-3, could not be told apart with the 87-base-pair reads, so those segments were excluded. The presence/absence analyses assumed that sequencing depth was roughly uniform across donors, and that assumption may not be true. A further reported finding was that TCR beta sequences accurately predicted the HLA-A and HLA-B alleles for most subjects in the first cohort. In a later analysis, TCR association rates were found to vary across HLA loci, with the most associated TCRs seen for DRB1 alleles and the fewest for HLA-C alleles. A few of the identified cytomegalovirus-associated TCR beta chains were confirmed in vitro to be specific for cytomegalovirus antigens. A later genetic analysis associated a missense DCLRE1C variant with V-gene and J-gene trimming of TCR beta chains, and an independent cohort replicated the association. Correlated functional status among segregating V segments might be attributable to linkage disequilibrium, but an unknown experimental factor could not be ruled out. A cluster of highly shared sequence variants was judged likely to represent a technical artifact of the sequencing pipeline. The study listed over 150 TCR beta chains as associated with cytomegalovirus. A later genetic analysis reported fewer N-insertions in productive TCRs among donors in an Asian-associated ancestry cluster than the roughly 720-donor mean. A later analysis associated 15,000 to 20,000 TCR beta sequences with specific HLA alleles at a false discovery rate of 0.05. Across donors, most TCR sequences were observed very rarely, whereas some public TCRs were present in many individuals. The authors suggested that the approach could potentially be generalized to other disease states and immunological phenotypes. Because counts were too low, 15 to 20 rarely observed V segments, including chromosome 9 orphons, were left out of the earlier analysis of over 550 of the donors. According to a later analysis, most CMV-associated TCR beta chains appeared to be HLA-restricted, and the HLA associations seemed to be driven largely by CMV exposure. When HLA alleles, especially DR and DQ, strongly co-occurred, TCR associations were difficult to assign to individual alleles. Immune exposure information for the cohort was limited to CMV serostatus. According to a later analysis, parvovirus B19, influenza, CMV and Epstein-Barr virus appeared linked to several top co-occurrence clusters. In both the original and validation cohorts, the classifier was reported to diagnose cytomegalovirus status with high specificity and sensitivity. In an earlier analysis of fewer than 750 of the donors, most TCR beta V segments were observed in productive rearrangements about 87% or about 30% of the time, broadly matching IMGT annotations. A later analysis found that HLA-associated TCR beta chains were more clonally expanded and had lower generation probabilities than equally common non-associated chains.

The source material was PBMCs. This receptor was identified in a man aged 25 to 40 in good health and CMV-seronegative. The rearrangement combines TRBV12-5 with TRBJ2-3; the D gene is possibly TRBD1, with 6 bases matching. The CDR3 loop reads CASGASTGTQYF. The sequence in DNA is TGTGCTAGTGGTGCCTCCACAGGGACGCAGTATTTT.